The 24 T cell receptor beta chains below were found in one sample sequenced in a study of Siglec-9 on CD8 T cells in melanoma. Clones were sequenced by immunoSEQ multiplex PCR, and TCRdb holds only the in-frame ones, with some missing. The sample lists some 39,000 clones, 84% occurring once. Sequencing input: Siglec-9- CD8+ T cells sorted from blood. These receptors all come from a human donor in good health.

The chain has TRBV5-1 and TRBJ2-7, with D maybe TRBD2 (6 bases). This CDR3 contains 13 residues. CDR1 is SGHRS and CDR2 is YFSETQ in the germline V gene. V shed 5 bases and J shed 5 bases, with 14 bases lying between them. CDR3 residues: CASRRRVEDEQYF. As DNA, the CDR3 is TGCGCCAGCAGGCGGAGGGTGGAGGACGAGCAGTACTTC.

The chain uses TRBV10-3 and TRBJ1-2; 8 bases are shared with TRBD1. Germline V CDR1 and CDR2: ENHRY, SYGVKD. The CDR3 is 15 residues long. V lost 0 bases, J lost 8 bases, and 8 bases stayed unmatched. CDR3 residues: CAISESDGQGGGYTF. CDR3 bases: TGTGCCATCAGTGAGTCGGACGGACAGGGAGGCGGCTACACCTTC.

This rearrangement joins TRBV28 to TRBJ2-7; 10 nucleotides align to TRBD1. This CDR3 contains 14 residues. Trimming cost V 6 bases and J 3 bases; bases outside gene matches: 5. CDR1 and CDR2 from the germline V gene are MDHEN and SYDVKM. The CDR3 sequence: CASSRDRGFYEQYF. CDR3 sequence (DNA): TGTGCCAGCAGCCGGGACAGGGGTTTCTACGAGCAGTACTTC.

The J gene is TRBJ2-1, the V gene TRBV11-1; 11 nucleotides line up with TRBD2. With V trimmed by 4 bases and J by 5 bases, 4 bases remained unmatched. Germline lookup yields CDR1 SGHAT and CDR2 FQDESV (reference sequence). This CDR3 contains 15 residues. CDR3 sequence reads: CASSSTSGSDNEQFF. DNA of the CDR3: TGTGCCAGCAGCTCTACTAGCGGGAGTGACAATGAGCAGTTCTTC. Complete variable domain (other parts from reference TRBV11-1 and TRBJ2-1): EAEVAQSPRYKITEKSQAVAFWCDPISGHATLYWYRQILGQGPELLVQFQDESVVDDSQLPKDRFSAERLKGVDSTLKIQPAELGDSAMYLCASSSTSGSDNEQFFGPGTRLTVL.

This clone was seen only once. The chain joins TRBV13 to TRBJ2-2, with D uncertain. Germline V gene data show CDR1 as PRHDT and CDR2 as FYEKMQ (reference sequence). The CDR3 has 13 residues. With 5 bases removed from V and 2 bases from J, the gap between germline ends came to 6 bases. The CDR3 DNA follows: TGTGCCAGCAGCGGTCCTAACACCGGGGAGCTGTTTTTT. It yields the protein CASSGPNTGELFF.

This clone occurred a few times. The chain uses TRBV5-4 and TRBJ1-1; D is undetermined. V was cut by 2 bases and J by 4 bases, with 9 bases left in between. The CDR3 extends over 13 amino acids. The germline gives CDR1 SGHNT, CDR2 YYREEE (reference sequence). The DNA of the CDR3 is TGTGCCAGCAGCTTCCCTCGAGCCACTGAAGCTTTCTTT. It codes for CASSFPRATEAFF.

This clone has more than one count but fewer than ten. The V call is TRBV6-1, the J call TRBJ2-7; D unresolved. Germline CDR1 reads MNHNS; CDR2 reads SASEGT. The CDR3 loop spans 12 amino acids. The V end lost 6 bases, the J end lost 2 bases, and 8 bases lay between the germline ends. DNA of the CDR3: TGTGCCAGCAGATATACCGCCTACGAGCAGTACTTC. The encoded protein is CASRYTAYEQYF.

The chain links TRBV27 to TRBJ1-5; 8 nucleotides match TRBD1. CDR3 length: 14 residues. Trimming at V came to 3 bases and at J to 5 bases, leaving 3 bases not matched to a gene. Germline V gene lookup returns CDR1 MNHEY and CDR2 SMNVEV (reference sequence). The CDR3: CASSFQGADQPQHF. The CDR3 bases are TGTGCCAGCAGTTTTCAGGGGGCGGATCAGCCCCAGCATTTT.

The rearrangement links TRBV6-5 to TRBJ2-7; 12 nucleotides match TRBD1. V lost 6 bases and J lost 4; bases outside the gene matches: 4. Germline CDR1 MNHEY, CDR2 SVGAGI. The CDR3 consists of 14 residues. For the CDR3, the DNA is TGTGCCAGCAGCCCGGGACAGGGGGCGTACGAGCAGTACTTC. Protein: CASSPGQGAYEQYF.

The chain uses TRBV2 and TRBJ1-2; 8 nucleotides align to TRBD1. V gave up 6 bases and J gave up 2 bases; unmatched junction bases: 5. The length of the CDR3 is 14 residues. The germline V gene encodes CDR1 SNHLY and CDR2 FYNNEI. The CDR3 DNA sequence: TGTGCCAGCAGAGCCGGGACAGGAAACTATGGCTACACCTTC. Its protein product is CASRAGTGNYGYTF.

The chain couples TRBV19 to TRBJ1-6; D remains unclear. CDR1 and CDR2 (germline): LNHDA, SQIVND (reference sequence). Trimming removed 3 bases at V and 8 bases at J, with 5 bases between. The CDR3 is 12 amino acids. CDR3 amino acids: CASSMRDSPLHF. The CDR3 coding sequence is TGTGCCAGTAGTATGAGAGATTCACCCCTCCACTTT.

The chain couples TRBV28 to TRBJ1-1; D gene ambiguous. The CDR3 is made up of 16 amino acids. The germline V gene encodes CDR1 MDHEN and CDR2 SYDVKM. V was pared by 4 bases and J by 2 bases, with 17 bases between. The CDR3 DNA is TGTGCCAGCAGTTCATATTCTCTCGCCAGAAACACTGAAGCTTTCTTT. This gives the protein CASSSYSLARNTEAFF.

The rearrangement uses TRBV4-1 and TRBJ2-1; 8 bases are a match to TRBD2. The CDR3 spans 16 residues. The germline V gene has CDR1 MGHRA and CDR2 YSYEKL. V gave up 0 bases and J gave up 3 bases; unmatched junction bases: 4. This chain's CDR3 is CASSQDRGGYYNEQFF. The CDR3 region has the DNA TGCGCCAGCAGCCAAGATCGCGGGGGGTACTACAATGAGCAGTTCTTC.

V usage is TRBV11-3 and J usage is TRBJ1-1, with TRBD1 as a possible D gene (5 bases). CDR1 SGHNT and CDR2 YENEEA come from the germline V gene. The V end lost 8 bases, the J end lost 1 base, and 5 bases lay between the germline ends. CDR3 length: 11 residues. This CDR3 is CASGQNTEAFF. CDR3 coding DNA: TGTGCCAGCGGACAGAACACTGAAGCTTTCTTT.

V gene TRBV9 combines with J gene TRBJ1-2; D gene uncertain. The CDR3 runs 14 residues. CDR1 is SGDLS, CDR2 YYNGEE, per germline. Trimming took 1 base from V and 0 from J, leaving 7 bases between them. CDR3 loop: CASSVSGTNYGYTF. In DNA, the CDR3 is TGTGCCAGCAGCGTATCCGGGACTAACTATGGCTACACCTTC.

Comments on this clone: The junction and the germline gene differ at one end; a read error may be behind it. The gene calls are TRBV25-1 and TRBJ2-3, with 10 bases matching TRBD1. Looked up from germline, CDR1 is MGHDK and CDR2 is SYGVNS. The CDR3 is 13 amino acids. The CDR3 DNA reads as TGTGCCAGCAGCCACGGGGGACAGGGGACGCAATATTTT. This encodes CASSHGGQGTQYF.

The CDR3 nucleotides are TGTGCCAGCAGCTTAGGGGTTGCCTCTGGAAACACCATATATTTT. It translates to CASSLGVASGNTIYF. The gene calls are TRBV7-8 and TRBJ1-3; D gene uncertain. Germline V lookup: CDR1 SGHVS, CDR2 FQNEAQ. The CDR3 is made up of 15 amino acids. V lost 1 base, J lost 0 bases, and 7 bases lay in between.

This chain connects TRBV5-6 to TRBJ1-4; no clear D. CDR3 length: 12 amino acids. Trimming stripped 5 bases from V and 6 bases from J, with 8 bases between. The germline V gene has CDR1 SGHDT and CDR2 YYEEEE. The CDR3 DNA is TGTGCCAGCAGTCTCGGTGATGAAAAACTGTTTTTT. It specifies CASSLGDEKLFF.

The chain has TRBV29-1 and TRBJ2-2, with TRBD2 as a possible D gene (5 bases). V was trimmed by 4 bases and J by 6 bases, leaving 15 bases between them. The germline V gene has CDR1 SQVTM and CDR2 ANQGSEA. The CDR3 totals 14 residues. CDR3 DNA: TGCAGCGTTGCCCCACCCCTAGCAGCCGGGGAGCTGTTTTTT. Its protein product is CSVAPPLAAGELFF.

This clone was detected a few times. This chain joins TRBV4-1 and TRBJ1-1; no definite D call. The CDR3 spans 14 residues. Deletions cut 3 bases from V and 5 bases from J, with 13 bases between. CDR1 is MGHRA and CDR2 is YSYEKL in the germline V gene. The CDR3 is CASSQGRATTEAFF. Written as DNA, the CDR3 is TGCGCCAGCAGCCAGGGAAGGGCGACGACTGAAGCTTTCTTT.

The genes are TRBV28 and TRBJ2-7; the D gene is possibly TRBD2 (6 bases). Germline CDR1 is MDHEN and CDR2 is SYDVKM. Trimming took 2 bases from V and 0 from J, leaving 11 bases between them. The CDR3 is made up of 15 amino acids. The CDR3: CASSLEPGSSYEQYF. CDR3 coding DNA: TGTGCCAGCAGTTTAGAACCCGGGAGCTCCTACGAGCAGTACTTC.

The genes are TRBV5-1 and TRBJ2-1; TRBD2 aligns across 13 bases. J gave up 1 base and V 2 bases, and 6 bases lay outside the gene matches. The CDR3 has 18 amino acids. Germline values: CDR1 SGHRS, CDR2 YFSETQ. The CDR3 here is CASSFRTSGGSSYNEQFF. The CDR3 DNA reads as TGCGCCAGCAGCTTCAGGACTAGCGGGGGATCATCCTACAATGAGCAGTTCTTC.

This chain connects TRBV19 to TRBJ2-1; the D is unclear. The CDR3 sequence is 15 residues long. The germline gives CDR1 LNHDA, CDR2 SQIVND (reference sequence). The V end was cut by 3 bases, the J end by 5 bases, with 14 bases between. The CDR3 nucleotides are TGTGCCAGTAGTATTTTATCGGGTAGAGACAATGAGCAGTTCTTC. Protein: CASSILSGRDNEQFF.

The J gene is TRBJ2-1, the V gene TRBV7-8; D is unresolved. Trimming pared 3 bases from V and 0 bases from J, leaving 15 bases between. The germline gives CDR1 SGHVS, CDR2 FQNEAQ. The CDR3 totals 17 residues. The CDR3 here is CASSFPPDLRSYNEQFF. DNA of the CDR3: TGTGCCAGCAGCTTCCCCCCGGACCTCCGCTCCTACAATGAGCAGTTCTTC.